The clone carrying this T cell receptor (beta chain) came up a few times. The CDR3 sequence is 13 residues long. The V segment lost 6 bases and the J segment 1 base; nucleotides outside the gene matches: 2. Germline V gene sequence: CDR1 SGHVS, CDR2 FQNEAQ. The data belong to a study of Tregs in tolerant kidney transplant recipients. Clones were read by immunoSEQ multiplex PCR, and TCRdb kept only the in-frame ones, dropping some. The sample holds under 80,000 clones, 70% to 90% seen once. Specimen: Tregs from blood, collected before the transplant. The V call is TRBV7-8, the J call TRBJ1-1, with 7 bases lining up with TRBD1. The clonotype originates from a human donor who received a combined kidney and bone marrow transplant. CDR3 residues: CASRHRGNTEAFF. The CDR3 DNA sequence: TGTGCCAGCAGACACAGGGGGAACACTGAAGCTTTCTTT.